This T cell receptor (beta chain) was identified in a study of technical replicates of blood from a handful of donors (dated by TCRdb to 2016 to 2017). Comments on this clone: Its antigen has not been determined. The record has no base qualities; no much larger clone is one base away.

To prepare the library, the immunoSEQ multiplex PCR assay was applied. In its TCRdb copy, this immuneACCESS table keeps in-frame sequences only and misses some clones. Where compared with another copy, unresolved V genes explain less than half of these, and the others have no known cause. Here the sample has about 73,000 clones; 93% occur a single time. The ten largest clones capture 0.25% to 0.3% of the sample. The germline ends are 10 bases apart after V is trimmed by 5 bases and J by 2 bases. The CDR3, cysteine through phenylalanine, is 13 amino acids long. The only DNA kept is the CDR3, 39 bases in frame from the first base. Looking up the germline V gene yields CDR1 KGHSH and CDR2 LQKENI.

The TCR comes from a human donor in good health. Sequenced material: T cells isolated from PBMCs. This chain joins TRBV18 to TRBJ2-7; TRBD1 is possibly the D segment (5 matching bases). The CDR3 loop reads CASSADSTYEQYF. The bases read TGTGCCAGCTCAGCCGACAGTACCTACGAGCAGTACTTC. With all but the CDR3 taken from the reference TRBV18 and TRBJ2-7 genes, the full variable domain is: NAGVMQNPRHLVRRRGQEARLRCSPMKGHSHVYWYRQLPEEGLKFMVYLQKENIIDESGMPKERFSAEFPKEGPSILRIQQVVRGDSAAYFCASSADSTYEQYFGPGTRLTVT.